This TCR beta chain was obtained from a study of T cell responses to AZD1222 COVID-19 vaccine. Produced via immunoSEQ multiplex PCR; TCRdb's table is partial and in-frame only. In the table there are around 91,000 clones, roughly 84% of which are singletons. Looked up from germline, CDR1 is ENHRY and CDR2 is SYGVKD. Trimming removed 6 bases from V and 2 bases from J; junction bases left unmatched: 3. The CDR3 covers 14 residues. The gene calls are TRBV10-3 and TRBJ2-7, with 11 bases identical to TRBD2. Sequencing used peripheral blood, obtained on day 0 of AZD1222 vaccination. The sequence came from an adult in good health. The CDR3: CAIRTSGGTYEQYF. For the CDR3, the DNA is TGTGCCATCAGAACTAGCGGGGGTACCTACGAGCAGTACTTC.